The 19 T cell receptor beta chains listed next were all sequenced from one sample in a study of blood T cells in healthy people across ages. Primers used in a second PCR of roughly 7 to 12 cycles were a sample-barcoded 5' primer and a J-beta primer mix. TCRdb re-analysed the 5' RACE reads in MiXCR, keeping a single row per CDR3 protein. The data contain 1.5 million to 2 million distinct CDR3 sequences, approximately 32% of them seen just once; the ten biggest clones take up roughly 10%. The specimen sequenced was blood. The source of these receptors is a woman aged 30 to 39 in good health.

Only a few counts were recorded for this clonotype. The chain combines TRBV25-1 with TRBJ2-7, with 7 bases that match TRBD1. The V gene end was trimmed by 2 bases and the J gene end by 2 bases; junction bases not matched to a gene: 3. This CDR3 region has 14 residues. Germline CDR1 reads MGHDK; CDR2 reads SYGVNS. The DNA for the CDR3 is TGTGCCAGCAGTGAAACAGGGGTGACCTACGAGCAGTACTTC. This sequence encodes CASSETGVTYEQYF.

The rearrangement joins TRBV9 to TRBJ2-3; TRBD2 might be the D (5 bases). V gave up 4 bases and J gave up 8 bases, with 23 bases separating them. CDR3 size: 16 residues. Germline V gene sequence: CDR1 SGDLS, CDR2 YYNGEE. DNA for the CDR3: TGTGCCAGCAGCCTAAGTCCTAGCCCCCTGCAAGGTACGCAGTATTTT. It translates to CASSLSPSPLQGTQYF.

This rearrangement joins TRBV28 to TRBJ1-4; tentatively, D is TRBD1 (6 bases). The CDR3 length is 18 residues. Germline V gene data show CDR1 as MDHEN and CDR2 as SYDVKM. Trimming took 6 bases from V and 5 from J, leaving 25 bases between them. CDR3 DNA: TGTGCCAGCAGCGCCAAGCTTCTGCGAGGGACACTAAATGAAAAACTGTTTTTT. It is translated as CASSAKLLRGTLNEKLFF.

The V and J genes are TRBV4-1 and TRBJ1-5; 9 bases fit TRBD1. Germline CDR1 and CDR2: MGHRA and YSYEKL. V gave up 6 bases and J gave up 9 bases; unmatched junction bases: 12. The CDR3 has 15 residues. For the CDR3, the DNA is TGCGCCAGCAGGCGGACAGGGGCGACGGATCCGCCCCAGCATTTT. It codes for CASRRTGATDPPQHF.

This clonotype has just a few counts. The V and J genes are TRBV6-2 or TRBV6-3 and TRBJ1-1; TRBD1 is a possible D gene (6 bases). Trimming took off 8 bases at V and 8 bases at J, with 12 bases between the two ends. CDR3 length equals 11 residues. Germline values: CDR1 MNHEY, CDR2 SVGEGT. DNA for the CDR3: TGTGCCAGCGCCCAAGGGGGGGAAGCTTTCTTT. Residues: CASAQGGEAFF.

This clonotype turned up a few times. The rearrangement joins TRBV3-1 to TRBJ2-7, with D maybe TRBD1 (5 bases). This CDR3 is built from 15 residues. The V gene lost 2 bases and the J gene lost 2 bases, with 13 bases spanning the gap. Germline values: CDR1 LGHDT, CDR2 YNNKEL (reference sequence). CDR3 region: CASSQFEGRAYEQYF. CDR3 in DNA: TGTGCCAGCAGCCAATTCGAAGGCAGGGCCTACGAGCAGTACTTC.

This chain connects TRBV12-3 or TRBV12-4 to TRBJ2-1; 8 bases match TRBD2. CDR3 length: 14 residues. After removal of 8 bases from V and 0 bases from J, the junction contained 3 bases not matched to a gene. The DNA for the CDR3 is TGTGCCAGCGTAGGGACTAGCTCCTACAATGAGCAGTTCTTC. Protein product: CASVGTSSYNEQFF.

This clonotype has a count of ten or more. J is TRBJ2-7 and V is TRBV13; D is uncertain. The V end was cut by 0 bases, the J end by 6 bases, with 15 bases between. This CDR3 spans 15 amino acids. Germline CDR1 is PRHDT and CDR2 is FYEKMQ (reference sequence). CDR3 sequence (DNA): TGTGCCAGCAGCTTAGGGGCAGGCCCAGGCGGCGAGCAGTACTTC. Translating gives CASSLGAGPGGEQYF. Using reference TRBV13 and TRBJ2-7 for the parts outside the CDR3, the full variable domain is AAGVIQSPRHLIKEKRETATLKCYPIPRHDTVYWYQQGPGQDPQFLISFYEKMQSDKGSIPDRFSAQQFSDYHSELNMSSLELGDSALYFCASSLGAGPGGEQYFGPGTRLTVT.

This clonotype turned up a few times. The rearrangement links TRBV20-1 to TRBJ2-7; 11 bases match TRBD2. The assigned J gene may be wrong: the sequence end matches TRBJ2-5 better. Germline V lookup: CDR1 DFQATT, CDR2 SNEGSKA (reference sequence). CDR3 size: 15 residues. CDR3 nucleotide sequence: TGCAGTCAACTAGATAGCGGGGGGGTCTGGGAGACCCAGTACTTC. Its protein product is CSQLDSGGVWETQYF.

This clonotype was seen ten or more times. CDR3 in DNA: TGTGCCAGCAGCTTGCGGACAGGAGAGACCCAGTACTTC. It specifies CASSLRTGETQYF. This chain links TRBV5-6 with TRBJ2-5, with TRBD1 identical over 7 bases. CDR1 and CDR2 from the germline V gene are SGHDT and YYEEEE. The J segment lost 4 bases and the V segment lost 1 base, leaving 1 base of the junction unmatched. CDR3 size: 13 residues.

V is TRBV5-1 and J is TRBJ2-7; perhaps TRBD1 as D (6 bases). V dropped 6 bases and J dropped 0 bases, with 13 bases sitting between them. The germline V gene has CDR1 SGHRS and CDR2 YFSETQ. CDR3 length: 14 residues. The CDR3 spells CASKRQESSYEQYF. CDR3 nucleotide sequence: TGCGCCAGCAAGAGACAGGAAAGCTCCTACGAGCAGTACTTC. The full variable domain, completed using reference TRBV5-1 and TRBJ2-7, is KAGVTQTPRYLIKTRGQQVTLSCSPISGHRSVSWYQQTPGQGLQFLFEYFSETQRNKGNFPGRFSGRQFSNSRSEMNVSTLELGDSALYLCASKRQESSYEQYFGPGTRLTVT.

V gene TRBV4-2 combines with J gene TRBJ2-7; 8 bases are shared with TRBD1. The CDR3 is 17 residues long. Germline V gene data show CDR1 as LGHNA and CDR2 as YNFKEQ. Trimming took 2 bases from V and 0 from J; bases not matched to a gene: 9. The CDR3 nucleotides read TGTGCCAGCAGCCAAACCCTAGGACAGGGACTCTCCTACGAGCAGTACTTC. This sequence encodes CASSQTLGQGLSYEQYF.

This clonotype has ten or more counts. This chain connects TRBV7-3 to TRBJ2-1; D ambiguous. Between the trimmed V and J ends, which lost 2 bases and 7 bases, there was a span of 9 bases. The CDR3 runs 13 residues. The germline V gene encodes CDR1 SGHTA and CDR2 FQGTGA. The CDR3 nucleotides are TGTGCCAGCAGCTTAGAATACCGTAATGAGCAGTTCTTC. Its translation: CASSLEYRNEQFF.

The CDR3 DNA is TGCGCCACCGGACTAGCGGGAGTGGGTGAGCAGTACTTC. Translation: CATGLAGVGEQYF. This chain connects TRBV4-1 to TRBJ2-5, with TRBD2 identical over 13 bases. V dropped 10 bases and J dropped 11; count of bases not matched to a gene: 10. Germline assignment: CDR1 MGHRA and CDR2 YSYEKL. This CDR3 spans 13 amino acids.

The V call is TRBV27, the J call TRBJ1-6, with TRBD1 as a possible D gene (5 bases). This CDR3 region has 14 residues. Trimming took 5 bases from V and 5 from J, leaving 10 bases between them. CDR1 is MNHEY, CDR2 SMNVEV, per germline (reference sequence). The CDR3 reads CASSPNRNNSPLHF. The CDR3 DNA is TGTGCCAGCAGTCCGAACAGGAATAATTCACCCCTCCACTTT.

This clonotype was seen at least ten times. The V call is TRBV7-2, the J call TRBJ2-7, with a tentative D call TRBD2 (6 bases). Trimming removed 8 bases from V and 3 bases from J, with 17 bases in between. Germline V gene lookup returns CDR1 SGHTA and CDR2 FQGNSA. The CDR3 length is 14 residues. The chain's CDR3 is CASGAGRGFYEQYF. As DNA, the CDR3 is TGTGCCAGCGGCGCGGGACGGGGGTTCTACGAGCAGTACTTC.

V gene TRBV6-1 combines with J gene TRBJ2-3; 7 bases match TRBD1. Germline CDR1 and CDR2: MNHNS and SASEGT. Trimming removed 5 bases from V and 2 bases from J; junction bases left unmatched: 10. The CDR3 consists of 16 residues. The chain's CDR3 is CASSKQGSASTDTQYF. CDR3 DNA sequence: TGTGCCAGCAGTAAACAGGGGAGTGCCTCCACAGATACGCAGTATTTT.

Only a few counts were recorded for this clonotype. J is TRBJ2-7 and V is TRBV14; 11 bases align to TRBD1. This CDR3 is 14 amino acids long. Trimming took 5 bases from V and 6 from J; bases not matched to a gene: 6. The germline CDR1 and CDR2 sequences are SGHDN and FVKESK. CDR3 region: CASSVTGTGGEQYF. For the CDR3, the DNA is TGTGCCAGCAGCGTGACCGGGACAGGGGGCGAGCAGTACTTC. Together with reference TRBV14 and TRBJ2-7, the CDR3 gives the full variable domain: EAGVTQFPSHSVIEKGQTVTLRCDPISGHDNLYWYRRVMGKEIKFLLHFVKESKQDESGMPNNRFLAERTGGTYSTLKVQPAELEDSGVYFCASSVTGTGGEQYFGPGTRLTVT.

V gene TRBV5-6 combines with J gene TRBJ2-1; the D gene is possibly TRBD2 (5 bases). Germline CDR1 SGHDT, CDR2 YYEEEE. The CDR3 is made up of 15 amino acids. V was clipped by 2 bases and J by 8 bases, with 17 bases between them. The CDR3 DNA follows: TGTGCCAGCAGCTTAGGGCTAGCTATTCTCGATGAGCAGTTCTTC. It specifies CASSLGLAILDEQFF.